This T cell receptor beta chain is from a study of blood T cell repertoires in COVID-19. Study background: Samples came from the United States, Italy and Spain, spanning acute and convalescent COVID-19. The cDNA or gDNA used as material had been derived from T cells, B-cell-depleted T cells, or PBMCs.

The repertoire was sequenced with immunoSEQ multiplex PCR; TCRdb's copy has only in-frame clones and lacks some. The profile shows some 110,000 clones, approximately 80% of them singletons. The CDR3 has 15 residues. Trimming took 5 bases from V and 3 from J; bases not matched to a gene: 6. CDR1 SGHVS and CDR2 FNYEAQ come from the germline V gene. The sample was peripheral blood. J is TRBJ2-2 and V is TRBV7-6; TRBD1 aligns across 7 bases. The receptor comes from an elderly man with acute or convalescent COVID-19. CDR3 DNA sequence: TGTGCCAGCAGCGACAGGGTGGGGCACACCGGGGAGCTGTTTTTT. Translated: CASSDRVGHTGELFF.